This T cell receptor (beta chain) is drawn from a study of T cell responses to AZD1222 COVID-19 vaccine. This table comes from immunoSEQ multiplex PCR, and its TCRdb copy is limited to in-frame clones, with some not included. The table includes more than 100,000 clones, approximately 90% detected once. Findings and caveats of the study: It was only after the peak T cell response that any repertoires were sampled. Seropositive AZD1222 recipients at baseline numbered only five or six.

Details on this clone: The antigen is undetermined.

V lost 7 bases, J lost 3 bases, and 10 bases lay in between. There are 12 residues in the CDR3. Germline CDR1 is SQVTM and CDR2 is ANQGSEA. The V and J genes are TRBV29-1 and TRBJ1-5, with D possibly TRBD1 on 6 matching bases. The sequenced sample was peripheral blood, obtained on day 0 of AZD1222 vaccination. This TCR came from an adult in good health. The DNA for the CDR3 is TGCAGCGCTACAGGGTACAATCAGCCCCAGCATTTT. Residues: CSATGYNQPQHF.